Reported below is one T cell receptor beta chain. What this receptor recognizes is not known. No base quality information exists; no much larger clone differs at one position. For deep sequencing, PBMC libraries mostly used approximately 0.45 ug of input genomic DNA, with six replicates for each sample. Following the manufacturer's instructions, the team built TCRbeta libraries using the immunoSEQ hsTCRbeta kit. An Illumina NovaSeq 6000 S4 flow cell was used to sequence the final libraries, which had first been combined to 3 nM. In the source study's methods: Raw data preprocessing and quality control were performed with the immunoSEQ Analyzer. The analysis was restricted to productive rearrangements, with each unique CDR3 amino acid sequence defining a clonotype. Using the R package tcR, the researchers computed the Gini-Simpson index as their estimate of repertoire clonality. Student's t test was used to compare Gini indices, while Pearson correlation assessed associations with tumor size change. TCRdb's version of the immuneACCESS table is confined to in-frame rearrangements and falls short of the full clone set. An unresolved V gene accounts for under half of the shortfall where checked; the remainder is of unknown origin. V, J and clone size are taken as reported in that table, and D and trimming were inferred from the DNA itself. This sample lists around 13,000 clones; 67% were detected once. Clones ranked in the top ten supply approximately 2.8% of the sample.

From its cysteine to its phenylalanine, the CDR3 spans 18 amino acids. Of all the DNA, just the CDR3 is kept, 54 bases in frame from base 1. CDR1 and CDR2 (MNHNS, SASEGT) derive from the germline V gene. The germline ends are 17 bases apart after V is trimmed by 0 bases and J by 0 bases. The sample comes from a study of neoadjuvant anti-PD-1 for oral cavity cancer (dated by TCRdb to 2020 to 2022). Turning to the overall study: Patients mostly received three to four biweekly doses of nivolumab at 3 mg/kg before curative-intent surgical resection. An approximately 33% response rate was observed in the parent correlative cohort, in which over 9 patients were included. Patients without progression received a fourth nivolumab dose around day 43 and underwent definitive surgical resection on days 50-56. Under RECIST 1.1, patients with complete response, partial response or stable disease were classed as responders, and patients with progression were classed as non-responders. The study at large found these results: After neoadjuvant nivolumab, significantly higher T cell clonality (Gini index) was found within PBMCs in non-responders than in responders. The TCR analyses had only three patients in each response group, and the authors called for validation in larger cohorts. A higher pretreatment blood Treg/Th17 ratio correlated with both higher pretreatment blood TCRbeta clonality and lower post-treatment tumor TCRbeta clonality.

What this sample's time point label stands for: after neoadjuvant nivolumab, at surgical resection. Patients had been newly diagnosed with stage II-IVA oral cavity squamous cell carcinoma, and no prior systemic or radiation treatment had been given to the patients. The cohort consisted of patients with HPV-negative, locally advanced oral cavity squamous cell carcinoma. Peripheral blood mononuclear cells were analyzed directly, without maintenance or expansion in culture. The samples were drawn from a longitudinal correlative study tied to a single-arm phase II trial testing neoadjuvant nivolumab in oral cavity squamous cell carcinoma. Genomic DNA-based TCRbeta sequencing was performed on subject-matched pre- and post-treatment PBMCs and tumors from three responders and three non-responders. Peripheral blood mononuclear cells were drawn once before nivolumab treatment and a second time after treatment, when surgery took place. The Maxwell RSC DNA from Cells kit was used to isolate genomic DNA from PBMCs.

The sequencing used PBMCs, collected after nivolumab (anti-PD-1) treatment. This clonotype originated in a person between 40 and 85 years old with oral cavity squamous cell carcinoma. This sequence uses TRBV6-1 and TRBJ1-1; the D segment could be TRBD1, given 6 matching bases. The bases read TGTGCCAGCAGTGAAGCGCACTACAGGGCTGGGGTGAACACTGAAGCTTTCTTT. This encodes CASSEAHYRAGVNTEAFF.